Below are 30 T cell receptor beta chains sequenced from a single sample in a study of T cell repertoires in cytomegalovirus infection. TCRdb recomputed calls from the reads with MiXCR, one row per CDR3 protein. Here the sample spans 100,000 or so distinct CDR3 sequences, 25% to 30% being singletons. For these receptors, no antigen is known. Sequenced material: CD8+ T cells from cultured PBMCs, taken from culture after CMV antigen stimulation. Receptors were obtained from a human donor in good health (CMV status not recorded). Some clones in this sample may be carry-over from other donors' samples.

The gene calls are TRBV29-1 and TRBJ1-3, with D maybe TRBD1 (6 bases). The CDR3 runs 14 residues. Germline CDR1 SQVTM, CDR2 ANQGSEA. The germline V and J ends were trimmed by 2 bases and 4 bases, with 12 bases remaining between them. In DNA, the CDR3 is TGCAGCGTTGAACACGGGACAACGGGAAACACCATATATTTT. It encodes CSVEHGTTGNTIYF.

In its sample, this clonotype was seen a few times. The chain links TRBV7-6 to TRBJ2-7; the match to TRBD2 covers 7 bases. With V trimmed by 5 bases and J by 1 base, 8 bases remained unmatched. CDR3 length: 15 amino acids. Germline V gene data show CDR1 as SGHVS and CDR2 as FNYEAQ. The CDR3 DNA follows: TGTGCCAGCAGCCCCCGCCGGGGAGGGTCCTACGAGCAGTACTTC. This translates into CASSPRRGGSYEQYF.

This clonotype was seen a few times. The chain employs TRBV12-3 or TRBV12-4 and TRBJ1-1, with no clear D. V lost 6 bases and J 0 bases, leaving 5 bases between the germline ends. CDR3 length equals 12 residues. CDR3 bases: TGTGCCAGCAGGTATATGAACACTGAAGCTTTCTTT. Translation: CASRYMNTEAFF.

This clonotype was detected a few times. The V gene is TRBV11-2, the J gene TRBJ2-7; D not certain. V was shortened by 4 bases and J by 3 bases, with 7 bases between the two germline ends. The CDR3 is 12 amino acids. Germline V lookup: CDR1 SGHAT, CDR2 FQNNGV. The CDR3 region has the DNA TGTGCCAGCAGCTCTATGGACTACGAGCAGTACTTC. Protein product: CASSSMDYEQYF.

The rearrangement uses TRBV20-1 and TRBJ1-6; D perhaps matches TRBD1 (5 bases). Germline-derived CDR1 and CDR2 are DFQATT and SNEGSKA (reference sequence). V was trimmed by 3 bases and J by 0 bases, leaving 15 bases between them. This CDR3 has 17 residues. The CDR3 protein is CSARDTSQSSYNSPLHF. Here the CDR3 DNA reads TGCAGTGCTAGGGACACGAGCCAGAGCTCCTATAATTCACCCCTCCACTTT.

This clonotype was seen a handful of times. V is TRBV7-8 and J is TRBJ2-7; TRBD2 is a possible D gene (5 bases). Germline lookup yields CDR1 SGHVS and CDR2 FQNEAQ. V was shortened by 3 bases and J by 2 bases, with 11 bases between the two germline ends. This CDR3 has 14 amino acids. Here the CDR3 reads CASSLQSGTYEQYF. In DNA, the CDR3 is TGTGCCAGCAGCTTGCAGTCGGGGACCTACGAGCAGTACTTC.

A few counts support this clonotype. The chain uses TRBV13 and TRBJ1-1; TRBD1 agrees at 9 bases. The J segment lost 4 bases and the V segment lost 5 bases, leaving 8 bases of the junction unmatched. The CDR3 is 15 residues long. Germline V gene data show CDR1 as PRHDT and CDR2 as FYEKMQ (reference sequence). The CDR3 protein is CASSPRDRASTEAFF. The CDR3 nucleotides are TGTGCCAGCAGCCCTAGGGACAGGGCCTCCACTGAAGCTTTCTTT.

The chain has TRBV6-1 and TRBJ2-1, with D tentatively TRBD1 or TRBD2 (5 bases each). There are 16 residues in the CDR3. Trimming left V 2 bases short and J 2 bases short, with 13 bases between. The V gene's germline CDR1 is MNHNS and CDR2 SASEGT. The CDR3: CASSEYGGVPYNEQFF. In DNA form, the CDR3 reads TGTGCCAGCAGTGAATATGGGGGAGTTCCCTACAATGAGCAGTTCTTC.

This clonotype was observed a handful of times. The V call is TRBV27, the J call TRBJ2-5; D is unclear. The V end lost 6 bases, the J end lost 4 bases, and 18 bases lay between the germline ends. The CDR3 is 15 residues long. Per germline, CDR1 MNHEY and CDR2 SMNVEV (reference sequence). The CDR3 protein is CASSTDGRGSETQYF. The DNA of the CDR3 is TGTGCCAGCAGCACAGACGGAAGAGGATCAGAGACCCAGTACTTC.

This rearrangement joins TRBV7-2 to TRBJ2-1, with 10 nucleotides matching TRBD1. CDR1 and CDR2 (germline): SGHTA, FQGNSA. The CDR3 contains 18 residues. V lost 3 bases to trimming and J lost 3 bases; unmatched junction nucleotides: 11. The CDR3 sequence: CASSFGPPRDRGYNEQFF. Written as DNA, the CDR3 is TGTGCCAGCAGCTTCGGTCCCCCCCGGGACAGGGGCTACAATGAGCAGTTCTTC.

V gene TRBV6-6 combines with J gene TRBJ1-1; D not resolved. Deletions cut 2 bases from V and 3 bases from J, with 7 bases between. This CDR3 is built from 13 residues. Germline V gene lookup returns CDR1 MNHNY and CDR2 SVGAGI (reference sequence). The CDR3 protein is CASSYLQDTEAFF. CDR3 DNA sequence: TGTGCCAGCAGTTACCTGCAGGACACTGAAGCTTTCTTT.

To note about this clonotype: The junction and the germline gene differ at one end; a read error may be behind it. The chain couples TRBV2 to TRBJ1-2; possible D gene TRBD1, 6 bases. The CDR3 runs 12 residues. Per germline, CDR1 SNHLY and CDR2 FYNNEI. The CDR3 nucleotides read TGTGCCGGCAGGGGACTTGTCTATGGCTACACCTTC. It yields the protein CAGRGLVYGYTF.

Details on this clonotype: The junction departs from germline at one end; a sequencing error may be responsible. The rearrangement links TRBV4-1 to TRBJ2-4; D perhaps matches TRBD1 (6 bases). There are 14 residues in the CDR3. Germline CDR1 reads MGHRA; CDR2 reads YSYEKL. The CDR3 sequence: CASSQSTGLDIQYF. As DNA, the CDR3 is TGTGCCAGCAGCCAATCGACAGGATTGGACATTCAGTACTTC.

This clonotype was counted ten times or more. The genes are TRBV9 and TRBJ1-2; 8 positions agree with TRBD1. V lost 4 bases and J lost 3; bases outside the gene matches: 2. Germline CDR1 reads SGDLS; CDR2 reads YYNGEE. The length of the CDR3 is 13 residues. In nucleotides, the CDR3 is TGTGCCAGCAGCCAGGGACAGGACTATGGCTACACCTTC. The encoded protein is CASSQGQDYGYTF.

This clonotype was seen a handful of times. The chain combines TRBV23-1 with TRBJ2-7; TRBD1 is a possible D gene (5 bases). TRBV23-1 qualifies as an ORF whose function is uncertain. The CDR3 covers 18 residues. Deletions cut 1 base from V and 6 bases from J, with 25 bases between. The CDR3 loop reads CASSQFDTWSRRVGEQYF. In DNA form, the CDR3 reads TGCGCCAGCAGTCAATTTGATACATGGAGTCGCAGGGTAGGCGAGCAGTACTTC.

This chain connects TRBV2 to TRBJ2-7; unclear D gene. V lost 8 bases and J lost 0, with 8 bases in between. Germline V lookup: CDR1 SNHLY, CDR2 FYNNEI. The CDR3 is 12 amino acids. CDR3 region: CASRTSSYEQYF. CDR3 nucleotides: TGTGCCAGCCGAACAAGCTCCTACGAGCAGTACTTC.

This clonotype was found a few times. This sequence joins TRBV5-6 and TRBJ1-2; 7 nucleotides match TRBD1. Losses at the gene ends were 0 bases for V and 9 bases for J; bases not matched to a gene: 8. The germline V gene has CDR1 SGHDT and CDR2 YYEEEE. This CDR3 spans 14 amino acids. The CDR3 loop reads CASSLVTGTSSYTF. The CDR3, as DNA: TGTGCCAGCAGCTTGGTGACAGGGACCTCTAGCTACACCTTC.

This clonotype showed up just a few times. J is TRBJ2-7 and V is TRBV29-1; a possible D gene is TRBD1 (5 bases). The V end lost 5 bases, the J end lost 0 bases, and 14 bases lay between the germline ends. The CDR3 loop spans 14 amino acids. Germline V gene sequence: CDR1 SQVTM, CDR2 ANQGSEA. The CDR3 bases are TGCAGCGTTTCCTCTAGGGGTTACTCCTACGAGCAGTACTTC. It codes for CSVSSRGYSYEQYF.

This clonotype has a handful of counts. The genes are TRBV19 and TRBJ2-2; D is undetermined. V lost 2 bases to trimming and J lost 5 bases, with 6 bases between them. Germline CDR1 and CDR2: LNHDA and SQIVND (reference sequence). The CDR3 length is 13 residues. CDR3 amino acids: CASSIYETGELFF. The CDR3 DNA reads TGTGCCAGTAGTATATATGAGACCGGGGAGCTGTTTTTT.

This clonotype was seen a single time. This chain uses TRBV7-9 with TRBJ1-1; maybe TRBD1 (6 bases). Germline CDR1 is SEHNR and CDR2 is FQNEAQ (reference sequence). V lost 5 bases to trimming and J lost 11 bases, with 15 bases between them. The CDR3 loop spans 12 amino acids. The CDR3 DNA sequence: TGTGCCAGCAGCGACACAGGGTCAGGGGCTTTCTTT. It specifies CASSDTGSGAFF. Using reference TRBV7-9 and TRBJ1-1 for the parts outside the CDR3, the full variable domain is DTGVSQNPRHKITKRGQNVTFRCDPISEHNRLYWYRQTLGQGPEFLTYFQNEAQLEKSRLLSDRFSAERPKGSFSTLEIQRTEQGDSAMYLCASSDTGSGAFFGQGTRLTVV.

This chain links TRBV27 with TRBJ2-3; D gene ambiguous. The CDR3 covers 14 residues. The V and J ends lost 5 bases and 0 bases respectively, with 9 bases between them. CDR1 is MNHEY, CDR2 SMNVEV, per germline (reference sequence). CDR3 bases: TGTGCCAGCAGTCCCATGGAGAGCACAGATACGCAGTATTTT. This gives the protein CASSPMESTDTQYF.

In DNA, the CDR3 is TGTGCCAGCAGCTTAGTTGGGGACAACTACGAGCAGTACTTC. Protein product: CASSLVGDNYEQYF. The chain uses TRBV7-9 and TRBJ2-7; tentative D call: TRBD1 (6 bases). CDR3 length: 14 amino acids. Germline V CDR1 and CDR2: SEHNR, FQNEAQ (reference sequence). V lost 1 base and J 3 bases, leaving 10 bases between the germline ends.

This sequence joins TRBV5-6 and TRBJ2-1, with 10 positions matching TRBD1. The CDR3 is made up of 15 amino acids. The ends lost 4 bases at V and 3 bases at J; junction bases unmatched: 4. Germline values: CDR1 SGHDT, CDR2 YYEEEE. CDR3 coding DNA: TGTGCCAGCAGCGCCGGACAGGGGGACTACAATGAGCAGTTCTTC. Amino acid sequence: CASSAGQGDYNEQFF. The full variable domain, completed using reference TRBV5-6 and TRBJ2-1, is DAGVTQSPTHLIKTRGQQVTLRCSPKSGHDTVSWYQQALGQGPQFIFQYYEEEERQRGNFPDRFSGHQFPNYSSELNVNALLLGDSALYLCASSAGQGDYNEQFFGPGTRLTVL.

Only a few counts were recorded for this clonotype. The rearrangement joins TRBV6-1 to TRBJ1-2; the D is unclear. From germline, CDR1 is MNHNS and CDR2 SASEGT. Trimming took 1 base from V and 8 from J, leaving 17 bases between them. CDR3 length: 15 amino acids. CDR3 in amino acids: CASSEVAPDSGGYTF. CDR3 in DNA: TGTGCCAGCAGTGAAGTGGCCCCGGATTCGGGAGGCTACACCTTC.

As to this clonotype: A much larger clone differs by one base, so this may be a read error. The CDR3, as DNA: TGTGCCAGGAGTCTTGGACAGGGGGAGCAGTATTTT. Amino acid sequence: CARSLGQGEQYF. The chain links TRBV7-8 to TRBJ2-3; 10 nucleotides line up with TRBD1. The CDR3 covers 12 residues. CDR1 is SGHVS, CDR2 FQNEAQ, per germline. V dropped 9 bases and J dropped 11; count of bases not matched to a gene: 8.

The chain links TRBV27 to TRBJ2-1; no clear D. Trimming stripped 9 bases from V and 0 bases from J, with 12 bases between. Germline CDR1 MNHEY, CDR2 SMNVEV (reference sequence). The CDR3 totals 14 residues. CDR3 in amino acids: CASREASSYNEQFF. The CDR3, as DNA: TGTGCCAGTCGAGAGGCGAGCTCCTACAATGAGCAGTTCTTC.

This chain connects TRBV5-6 to TRBJ1-1, with 7 bases aligning to TRBD1. V lost 1 base, J lost 7 bases, and 13 bases stayed unmatched. Germline-derived CDR1 and CDR2 are SGHDT and YYEEEE. CDR3 length: 16 amino acids. The CDR3 region is CASSLMPQGGLNEAFF. CDR3 bases: TGTGCCAGCAGCTTGATGCCCCAGGGGGGGCTTAATGAAGCTTTCTTT.

The chain combines TRBV5-6 with TRBJ2-7, with 7 positions matching TRBD1. Germline loops: CDR1 SGHDT, CDR2 YYEEEE. This CDR3 comprises 13 residues. Trimming took 4 bases from V and 4 from J; bases not matched to a gene: 5. The chain's CDR3 is CASSQGTDYEQYF. CDR3 nucleotides: TGTGCCAGCAGCCAAGGGACAGATTACGAGCAGTACTTC.

This clonotype has more than one count but fewer than ten. The chain carries TRBV20-1 and TRBJ2-7; 8 positions match TRBD2. In germline, CDR1 is DFQATT, CDR2 SNEGSKA (reference sequence). V shed 4 bases and J 3 bases; nucleotides not matched to a gene: 8. The CDR3 is 14 residues long. CDR3 nucleotides: TGCAGTGCTAAAGAGTCGGCGGGGGGCTACGAGCAGTACTTC. Translation gives CSAKESAGGYEQYF.

The rearrangement links TRBV6-2 or TRBV6-3 to TRBJ1-2; D remains ambiguous. V lost 2 bases, J lost 2 bases, and 6 bases lay in between. The CDR3 runs to 13 residues. CDR1 is MNHEY and CDR2 is SVGEGT in the germline V gene. The CDR3 DNA reads as TGTGCCAGCAGTTACACGGGGAACTATGGCTACACCTTC. It translates to CASSYTGNYGYTF.